One and the same sample provided the 7 T cell receptor beta chains below, sequenced in a study of cytomegalovirus exposure and HLA in healthy donors. Researchers ran the PCR with 60 Vbeta and 13 Jbeta primers. The repertoire was sequenced with immunoSEQ multiplex PCR; TCRdb's copy has only in-frame clones and lacks some. The table includes roughly 160,000 clones, over 60% detected once. Sequences were obtained from PBMCs. The receptors here all came from a woman aged 25 to 39 in good health and CMV-seronegative.

V and J are TRBV7-6 and TRBJ2-3; 13 positions match TRBD2. This CDR3 comprises 17 residues. Germline CDR1 and CDR2: SGHVS and FNYEAQ. Trimming at V came to 5 bases and at J to 5 bases, leaving 10 bases not matched to a gene. In nucleotides, the CDR3 is TGTGCCAGCAGCCCCTTGACTAGCGGGGGGTCCGGAGATACGCAGTATTTT. Translated, it gives CASSPLTSGGSGDTQYF.

J is TRBJ1-1 and V is TRBV2; 7 positions match TRBD1. The CDR3 contains 14 residues. CDR1 is SNHLY and CDR2 is FYNNEI in the germline V gene. The J segment lost 10 bases and the V segment lost 5 bases, leaving 13 bases of the junction unmatched. CDR3 region: CASSYSRGADVAFF. The CDR3, as DNA: TGTGCCAGCAGTTACTCCAGGGGGGCCGACGTAGCTTTCTTT. The variable domain in full, completed from reference TRBV2 and TRBJ1-1, reads EPEVTQTPSHQVTQMGQEVILRCVPISNHLYFYWYRQILGQKVEFLVSFYNNEISEKSEIFDDQFSVERPDGSNFTLKIRSTKLEDSAMYFCASSYSRGADVAFFGQGTRLTVV.

This CDR3 is CASSLIPGDTIYF. The CDR3 coding sequence is TGTGCCAGCAGCTTAATCCCAGGTGACACCATATATTTT. This chain uses TRBV7-3 with TRBJ1-3; no firm D call. Per the germline V gene, CDR1 is SGHTA and CDR2 is FQGTGA. Trimming pared 1 base from V and 8 bases from J, leaving 9 bases between. CDR3 length: 13 amino acids.

The chain combines TRBV5-1 with TRBJ2-3; D is unresolved. The CDR3 runs 13 residues. V was cut by 5 bases and J by 5 bases, with 12 bases left in between. The germline gives CDR1 SGHRS, CDR2 YFSETQ. Here the CDR3 DNA reads TGCGCCAGCAGTGTCCAGTTTGAAGATACGCAGTATTTT. It specifies CASSVQFEDTQYF.

The chain has TRBV7-9 and TRBJ2-2; D is undetermined. Germline V CDR1 and CDR2: SEHNR, FQNEAQ (reference sequence). The CDR3 length is 11 residues. Trimming stripped 2 bases from V and 7 bases from J, with 2 bases between. CDR3 amino acids: CASSLYGELFF. In nucleotides, the CDR3 is TGTGCCAGCAGCTTATACGGGGAGCTGTTTTTT.

This sequence joins TRBV19 and TRBJ1-1; 9 bases are a match to TRBD1. Per the germline V gene, CDR1 is LNHDA and CDR2 is SQIVND (reference sequence). This CDR3 has 15 amino acids. The J segment lost 7 bases and the V segment lost 5 bases, leaving 11 bases of the junction unmatched. CDR3 bases: TGTGCCAGTAGTCCTAGACAGGGGGTGGAGGTTGAAGCTTTCTTT. Translated, it gives CASSPRQGVEVEAFF.

The count of this clone is one. The chain recombines TRBV7-8 with TRBJ1-3; D perhaps matches TRBD1 (6 bases). This CDR3 comprises 18 residues. Per the germline V gene, CDR1 is SGHVS and CDR2 is FQNEAQ. The V end was cut by 5 bases, the J end by 0 bases, with 20 bases between. As DNA, the CDR3 is TGTGCCAGCAGCCACACAATTCACAGGGCCCTCTCTGGAAACACCATATATTTT. It codes for CASSHTIHRALSGNTIYF.